This T cell receptor (beta chain) was recovered during a study of early stage breast cancer tumors. Clones were sequenced by immunoSEQ multiplex PCR, and TCRdb holds only the in-frame ones, with some missing. The sample comprises roughly 60,000 clones, over 65% of which are singletons, and 3% to 3.5% rests with the top ten. The CDR3 spans 13 residues. With 4 bases removed from V and 1 base from J, the gap between germline ends came to 8 bases. In germline, CDR1 is SGHTS, CDR2 YDEGEE. Sequencing used blood. This receptor was identified in a person in their thirties with breast cancer. This chain uses TRBV5-8 with TRBJ1-1; unclear D gene. CDR3 coding DNA: TGTGCCAGCAGCCTGCCGGAGAACACTGAAGCTTTCTTT. Protein product: CASSLPENTEAFF.